The 6 T cell receptor beta chains below all came from one sample that was sequenced in a study of shared clonotypes between healthy human individuals. The data were produced by immunoSEQ multiplex PCR, yet TCRdb's version contains in-frame clones alone and is incomplete. The sample has about 600,000 clones; about 96% are singletons. Sequenced input: naive CD4+ T cells sorted from blood. The subset is: CD45RA+ positively selected. These TCRs come from a woman in her twenties or thirties in good health.

This rearrangement joins TRBV25-1 to TRBJ2-3; D uncertain. Germline V CDR1 and CDR2: MGHDK, SYGVNS. The CDR3 has 11 amino acids. Deletions cut 4 bases from V and 6 bases from J, with 5 bases between. The CDR3 loop reads CASSVGDTQYF. DNA for the CDR3: TGTGCCAGCAGTGTTGGGGATACGCAGTATTTT. Together with reference TRBV25-1 and TRBJ2-3, the CDR3 gives the full variable domain: EADIYQTPRYLVIGTGKKITLECSQTMGHDKMYWYQQDPGMELHLIHYSYGVNSTEKGDLSSESTVSRIRTEHFPLTLESARPSHTSQYLCASSVGDTQYFGPGTRLTVL.

Comment on this clone: The same CDR3 can be traced to other DNA sequences in this sample. The chain recombines TRBV5-8 with TRBJ2-7; D not resolved. Trimming left V 4 bases short and J 2 bases short, with 4 bases between. Germline loops: CDR1 SGHTS, CDR2 YDEGEE. The CDR3 length is 11 residues. This CDR3 is CASSLTYEQYF. The CDR3 DNA reads TGTGCCAGCAGCCTCACCTACGAGCAGTACTTC. Based on the CDR3 plus reference TRBV5-8 and TRBJ2-7, the full variable domain is EAGVTQSPTHLIKTRGQQATLRCSPISGHTSVYWYQQALGLGLQFLLWYDEGEERNRGNFPPRFSGRQFPNYSSELNVNALELEDSALYLCASSLTYEQYFGPGTRLTVT.

V gene TRBV6-6 combines with J gene TRBJ1-3; tentatively, D is TRBD1 (6 bases). The V end was cut by 7 bases, the J end by 0 bases, with 13 bases between. This CDR3 is built from 15 residues. Germline CDR1 is MNHNY and CDR2 is SVGAGI (reference sequence). CDR3 residues: CASNSGVYSGNTIYF. Written as DNA, the CDR3 is TGTGCCAGCAACTCAGGGGTCTACTCTGGAAACACCATATATTTT.

The rearrangement joins TRBV2 to TRBJ2-1; tentatively, D is TRBD1 (5 bases). Trimming pared 7 bases from V and 2 bases from J, leaving 15 bases between. The CDR3 spans 15 residues. Germline assignment: CDR1 SNHLY and CDR2 FYNNEI. The CDR3 DNA is TGTGCCAGCATTCCTGACAGCCCCGCCTACAATGAGCAGTTCTTC. Translating gives CASIPDSPAYNEQFF.

The chain has TRBV28 and TRBJ2-2; D not certain. CDR1 and CDR2 (germline): MDHEN, SYDVKM. The CDR3 totals 15 residues. V shed 8 bases and J shed 0 bases, with 13 bases lying between them. The CDR3 protein is CASARVITNTGELFF. DNA for the CDR3: TGTGCCAGCGCCAGAGTAATAACGAACACCGGGGAGCTGTTTTTT.

The J gene is TRBJ1-1, the V gene TRBV28; D unresolved. The length of the CDR3 is 11 residues. V gave up 4 bases and J gave up 10 bases, with 10 bases separating them. Germline assignment: CDR1 MDHEN and CDR2 SYDVKM. The CDR3 here is CASSSLGGAFF. The CDR3 DNA reads TGTGCCAGCAGTTCCTTGGGTGGAGCTTTCTTT.